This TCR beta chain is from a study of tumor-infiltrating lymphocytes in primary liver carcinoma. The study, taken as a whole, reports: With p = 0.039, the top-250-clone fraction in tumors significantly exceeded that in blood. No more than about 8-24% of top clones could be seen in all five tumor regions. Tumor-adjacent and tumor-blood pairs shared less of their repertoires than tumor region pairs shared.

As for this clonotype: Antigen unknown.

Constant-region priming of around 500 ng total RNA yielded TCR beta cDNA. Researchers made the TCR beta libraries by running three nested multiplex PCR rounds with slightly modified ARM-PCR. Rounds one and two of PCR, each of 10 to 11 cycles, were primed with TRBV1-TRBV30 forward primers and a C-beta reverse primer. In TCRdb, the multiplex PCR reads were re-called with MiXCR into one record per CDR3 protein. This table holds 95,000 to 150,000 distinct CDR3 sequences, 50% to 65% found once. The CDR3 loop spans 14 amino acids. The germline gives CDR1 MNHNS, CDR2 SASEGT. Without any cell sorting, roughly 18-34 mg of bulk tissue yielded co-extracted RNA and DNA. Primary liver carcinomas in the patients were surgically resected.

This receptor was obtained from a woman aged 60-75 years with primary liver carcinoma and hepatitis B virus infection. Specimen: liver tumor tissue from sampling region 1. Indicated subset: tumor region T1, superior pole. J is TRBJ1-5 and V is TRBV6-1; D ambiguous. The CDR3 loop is CVTSKELGDQPQHF. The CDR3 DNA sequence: TGTGTCACTTCGAAGGAGCTCGGCGATCAGCCCCAGCATTTT.